This T cell receptor beta chain was profiled in a study of monozygotic twins with inflammatory bowel disease. Each TCR library used about 3,500 ng of total RNA. Template switching introduced UMIs that contain a 6-nucleotide sample barcode. From the 5' RACE reads, TCRdb lists one entry per CDR3 protein and no DNA. The sample holds 150,000 or so distinct CDR3 sequences. CDR1 is MDHEN, CDR2 SYDVKM, per germline. The CDR3 is 15 residues long. The sequence was obtained from a human donor with ulcerative colitis or Crohn's disease, or a healthy co-twin of an affected twin (not recorded which). Sample: blood. The chain recombines TRBV28 with TRBJ1-2. Here the CDR3 reads CASSRAAGDIYGYTF.